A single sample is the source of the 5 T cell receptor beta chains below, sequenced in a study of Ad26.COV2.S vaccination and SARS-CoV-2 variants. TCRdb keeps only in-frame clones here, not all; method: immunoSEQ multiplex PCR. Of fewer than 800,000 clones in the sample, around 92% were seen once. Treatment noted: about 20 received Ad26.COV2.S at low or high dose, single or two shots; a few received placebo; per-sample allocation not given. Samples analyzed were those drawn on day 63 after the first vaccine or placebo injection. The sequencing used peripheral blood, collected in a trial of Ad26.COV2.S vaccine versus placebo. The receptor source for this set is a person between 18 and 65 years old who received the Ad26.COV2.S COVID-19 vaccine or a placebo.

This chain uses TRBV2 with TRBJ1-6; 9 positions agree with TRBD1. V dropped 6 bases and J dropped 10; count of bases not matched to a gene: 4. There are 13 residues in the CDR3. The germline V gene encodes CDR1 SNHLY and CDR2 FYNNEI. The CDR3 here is CASRNRGRSPLHF. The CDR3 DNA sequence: TGTGCCAGCAGAAACAGGGGGCGATCACCCCTCCACTTT. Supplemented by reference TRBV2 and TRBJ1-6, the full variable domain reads EPEVTQTPSHQVTQMGQEVILRCVPISNHLYFYWYRQILGQKVEFLVSFYNNEISEKSEIFDDQFSVERPDGSNFTLKIRSTKLEDSAMYFCASRNRGRSPLHFGNGTRLTVT.

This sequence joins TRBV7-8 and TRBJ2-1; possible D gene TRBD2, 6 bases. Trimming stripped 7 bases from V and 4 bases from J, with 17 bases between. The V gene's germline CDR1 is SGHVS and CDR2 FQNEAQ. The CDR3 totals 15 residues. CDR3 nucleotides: TGTGCCAGCAAACCCCGGTTCGGGGGTTACAATGAGCAGTTCTTC. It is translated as CASKPRFGGYNEQFF.

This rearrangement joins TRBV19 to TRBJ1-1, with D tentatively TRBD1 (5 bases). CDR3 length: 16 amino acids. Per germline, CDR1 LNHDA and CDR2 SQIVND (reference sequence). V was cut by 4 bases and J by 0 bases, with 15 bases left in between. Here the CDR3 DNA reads TGTGCCAGTAGTACTCAATCGGGACGTATGAACACTGAAGCTTTCTTT. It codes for CASSTQSGRMNTEAFF. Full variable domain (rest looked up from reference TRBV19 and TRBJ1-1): DGGITQSPKYLFRKEGQNVTLSCEQNLNHDAMYWYRQDPGQGLRLIYYSQIVNDFQKGDIAEGYSVSREKKESFPLTVTSAQKNPTAFYLCASSTQSGRMNTEAFFGQGTRLTVV.

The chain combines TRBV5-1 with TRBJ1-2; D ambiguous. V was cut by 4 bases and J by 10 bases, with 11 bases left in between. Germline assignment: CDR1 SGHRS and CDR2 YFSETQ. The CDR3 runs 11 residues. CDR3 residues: CASSPGFAYTF. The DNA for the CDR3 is TGCGCCAGCAGCCCTGGCTTCGCCTACACCTTC.

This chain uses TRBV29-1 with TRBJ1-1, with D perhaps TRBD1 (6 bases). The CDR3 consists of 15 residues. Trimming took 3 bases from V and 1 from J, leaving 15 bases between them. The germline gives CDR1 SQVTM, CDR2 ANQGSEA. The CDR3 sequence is CSVEDQGHSNTEAFF. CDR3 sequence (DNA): TGCAGCGTTGAGGATCAGGGACACTCGAACACTGAAGCTTTCTTT.